Listed here are 30 T cell receptor beta chains from one sample, sequenced in a study of regulatory T cells in long-lasting Graves disease (dated by TCRdb to the early 2020s). The library was made by multiplex PCR. Sequenced on an Illumina HiSeq 4000. CDR3 regions were amplified by Arm-PCR with iRepertoire HTBI primers to construct TCR beta libraries. The raw public reads went through TCRdb reprocessing: fastp at Q25, MiXCR clone calling, in-frame beta chains kept. A single entry per CDR3 protein holds the most common genes and DNA from its merged rows. The sample contains 320,000 or so distinct CDR3 sequences, about 20% of them found a single time. The top ten clones comprise 35% to 45% of the sample. The time point label for this specimen denotes: newly diagnosed GD, antithyroid drugs for less than 3 months. RNA was extracted from PBMCs in TRIzol for both TCR sequencing and RNA sequencing. The source was peripheral blood mononuclear cells (PBMCs), collected at new diagnosis, from a patient treated with antithyroid drugs. Receptors were obtained from a female donor with Graves disease.

This clonotype was counted at least ten times. The J gene is TRBJ2-2, the V gene TRBV20-1; 15 positions agree with TRBD2. J was trimmed by 2 bases and V by 6 bases; bases with no gene match: 10. Germline V CDR1 and CDR2: DFQATT, SNEGSKA (reference sequence). The CDR3 is made up of 18 amino acids. This CDR3 reads CSAQGLAGGAGNTGELFF. The DNA of the CDR3 is TGCAGTGCCCAGGGACTAGCGGGAGGAGCCGGAAACACCGGGGAGCTGTTTTTT.

This clonotype showed up many times. The chain uses TRBV12-3 or TRBV12-4 and TRBJ1-4; D ambiguous. The CDR3 spans 16 residues. V lost 7 bases and J lost 1, with 16 bases in between. The CDR3 coding sequence is TGTGCCAGCACCATCACGTCCTTCCGAACTAATGAAAAACTGTTTTTT. Amino acids: CASTITSFRTNEKLFF.

This clonotype was detected many times. One end of the junction varies from germline; a read error may be responsible. V gene TRBV27 combines with J gene TRBJ2-7; D gene unclear. This CDR3 contains 16 residues. From germline, CDR1 is MNHEY and CDR2 SMNVEV (reference sequence). The CDR3 is CASSLSSPGLSHEQYF. CDR3 coding DNA: TGTGCCAGCAGTTTATCGAGCCCAGGCCTCTCCCACGAGCAGTACTTC.

This clonotype was seen many times. CDR3 bases: TGTGCCAGCAGTCCAGGGGACTTTGGGGCCAACGTCCTGACTTTC. Translated, it gives CASSPGDFGANVLTF. The V and J genes are TRBV28 and TRBJ2-6, with D perhaps assigned TRBD1 or TRBD2 (6 bases each). The CDR3 runs 15 residues. The ends were cut back, 5 bases at V and 3 bases at J, with 11 bases in the middle. Germline V gene lookup returns CDR1 MDHEN and CDR2 SYDVKM.

This clonotype was counted ten times or more. The genes are TRBV10-3 and TRBJ1-4; 10 bases are shared with TRBD1. Germline V CDR1 and CDR2: ENHRY, SYGVKD. J gave up 7 bases and V 3 bases, and 8 bases lay outside the gene matches. The CDR3 has 16 amino acids. In nucleotides, the CDR3 is TGTGCCATCAGTGAACAAGACAGGGGGCGCAGTGAAAAACTGTTTTTT. Translating gives CAISEQDRGRSEKLFF.

This clonotype was observed many times. The J gene is TRBJ2-3, the V gene TRBV20-1, with 12 bases matching TRBD2. Looked up from germline, CDR1 is DFQATT and CDR2 is SNEGSKA (reference sequence). The CDR3 is 15 amino acids. J lost 2 bases, V lost 5 bases, and 5 bases had no gene match. Here the CDR3 DNA reads TGCAGTGCTTTCGGACTAGCGGGGTACACAGATACGCAGTATTTT. This gives the protein CSAFGLAGYTDTQYF.

This clonotype occurred many times. The chain links TRBV10-3 to TRBJ2-5, with TRBD1 as a possible D gene (6 bases). Germline CDR1 ENHRY, CDR2 SYGVKD. The CDR3 covers 14 residues. The V gene lost 2 bases and the J gene lost 0 bases, with 7 bases spanning the gap. The CDR3 DNA follows: TGTGCCATCAGTGAGGCAGGGGACCAAGAGACCCAGTACTTC. Protein sequence: CAISEAGDQETQYF.

This clonotype was seen ten or more times. The chain carries TRBV28 and TRBJ1-2; no clear D gene. The CDR3 loop spans 14 amino acids. V lost 7 bases to trimming and J lost 0 bases, with 12 bases between them. Germline loops: CDR1 MDHEN, CDR2 SYDVKM. The CDR3 reads CASIPEVPNYGYTF. The CDR3 nucleotides read TGTGCCAGCATCCCTGAGGTGCCTAACTATGGCTACACCTTC.

A note on this clonotype: A single base separates this from a much larger clone, so it may be a read error. This chain links TRBV2 with TRBJ2-5, with 10 positions matching TRBD2. V shed 7 bases and J 11 bases; nucleotides not matched to a gene: 13. This CDR3 comprises 14 residues. Germline lookup yields CDR1 SNHLY and CDR2 FYNNEI. Here the CDR3 reads CASTPGLAANEQYF. The CDR3, as DNA: TGTGCCAGCACCCCTGGACTAGCGGCCAATGAGCAGTACTTC. Variable domain in full (rest from reference TRBV2 and TRBJ2-5): EPEVTQTPSHQVTQMGQEVILRCVPISNHLYFYWYRQILGQKVEFLVSFYNNEISEKSEIFDDQFSVERPDGSNFTLKIRSTKLEDSAMYFCASTPGLAANEQYFGPGTRLLVL.

At least ten counts were recorded for this clonotype. The chain has TRBV12-3 or TRBV12-4 and TRBJ1-1; 9 positions match TRBD1. The CDR3 contains 15 residues. V shed 6 bases, J shed 0 bases, and the junction held 5 bases outside the gene matches. CDR3 sequence reads: CASSPGQGLNTEAFF. In DNA, the CDR3 is TGTGCCAGCAGCCCGGGACAGGGACTGAACACTGAAGCTTTCTTT.

Details on this clonotype: A much larger clone is a single base away; this may be a read error. V and J are TRBV5-6 and TRBJ2-1; 9 bases are shared with TRBD2. Trimming cost V 4 bases and J 1 base; bases outside gene matches: 9. This CDR3 is built from 17 residues. The germline V gene encodes CDR1 SGHDT and CDR2 YYEEEE. The CDR3 DNA is TGTGCCAGCAGCGCCCATCCGCGGGGGGGGTCCTACAATGAGCAGTTCTTC. As protein: CASSAHPRGGSYNEQFF.

This clonotype was recorded at least ten times. The chain links TRBV12-5 to TRBJ2-1, with D maybe TRBD1 (5 bases). CDR3 length: 12 amino acids. Germline-derived CDR1 and CDR2 are LGHNT and FRNRAP. Trimming shortened V by 7 bases and J by 9 bases, and 13 bases separated the two germline ends. The CDR3 DNA is TGTGCTAGTGTTGACGTTAGGGGTGAGCAGTTCTTC. Protein product: CASVDVRGEQFF.

This clonotype was found many times. J is TRBJ2-7 and V is TRBV28; D is unclear. Germline V CDR1 and CDR2: MDHEN, SYDVKM. CDR3 size: 14 residues. Trimming shortened V by 2 bases and J by 5 bases, and 13 bases separated the two germline ends. The CDR3 region is CASSLVPGEDEQYF. The DNA of the CDR3 is TGTGCCAGCAGTTTAGTCCCCGGAGAGGACGAGCAGTACTTC.

In this sample, this clonotype turned up many times. The chain is built from TRBV6-1 and TRBJ2-7, with D possibly being TRBD2 (6 bases). Trimming removed 8 bases from V and 3 bases from J, with 20 bases in between. The CDR3 is made up of 15 amino acids. Germline V gene lookup returns CDR1 MNHNS and CDR2 SASEGT. The CDR3 DNA reads as TGTGCCAGCCGATGGGCAACTAGCTTTAACTACGAGCAGTACTTC. Protein: CASRWATSFNYEQYF.

In its sample, this clonotype was seen many times. V is TRBV20-1 and J is TRBJ2-2, with D tentatively TRBD1 or TRBD2 (5 bases each). The CDR3 consists of 14 residues. V lost 4 bases to trimming and J lost 3 bases, with 12 bases between them. Per the germline V gene, CDR1 is DFQATT and CDR2 is SNEGSKA (reference sequence). CDR3 in amino acids: CSATMMGDTGELFF. As DNA, the CDR3 is TGCAGTGCTACCATGATGGGGGACACCGGGGAGCTGTTTTTT.

Comment on this clonotype: Germline is not matched at one junction end, which may reflect a read error. This chain joins TRBV20-1 and TRBJ2-3, with TRBD2 matching over 7 bases. The CDR3 spans 16 residues. CDR1 DFQATT and CDR2 SNEGSKA come from the germline V gene (reference sequence). The CDR3 reads CSTRDGRGLSTDTQYF. CDR3 nucleotides: TGCAGTACTAGAGATGGGAGGGGACTTTCCACAGATACGCAGTATTTT.

In its sample, this clonotype was seen a few times. One end of the junction does not line up with germline, which may come from a read error. The rearrangement links TRBV10-2 to TRBJ2-1; D unresolved. The CDR3 contains 12 residues. The germline V gene has CDR1 WSHSY and CDR2 SAAADI. This CDR3 reads CASSKSPAEQFF. DNA of the CDR3: TGCGCCAGCAGTAAGTCGCCCGCTGAGCAGTTCTTC.

J is TRBJ2-7 and V is TRBV12-5; TRBD1 agrees at 8 bases. V trimming: 9 bases; J trimming: 2 bases; junction bases outside the gene matches: 9. CDR3 length: 14 residues. The V gene's germline CDR1 is LGHNT and CDR2 FRNRAP. This CDR3 is CASATGTGTYEQYF. The CDR3 DNA sequence: TGTGCTAGCGCAACCGGGACAGGTACCTACGAGCAGTACTTC.

As to this clonotype: The conserved final phenylalanine or tryptophan is absent from the CDR3, which likely points to a read error. The DNA is omitted, as the CDR3 cannot be located on it reliably, and the CDR3 follows TCRdb's listing. V gene TRBV5-6 combines with J gene TRBJ2-2. Germline CDR1 and CDR2: SGHDT and YYEEEE. Termini included, the CDR3 measures 14 amino acids. The CDR3 loop is CASSLAGTRRELCL.

Ten or more counts support this clonotype. The chain couples TRBV15 to TRBJ2-7; D perhaps matches TRBD2 (6 bases). Trimming took 0 bases from V and 0 from J, leaving 9 bases between them. This CDR3 comprises 15 residues. CDR1 is LNHNV, CDR2 YYDKDF, per germline (reference sequence). The CDR3, as DNA: TGTGCCACCAGCAGAGATGGGGGGAGCTCCTACGAGCAGTACTTC. The encoded protein is CATSRDGGSSYEQYF.

This clonotype has a count of ten or more. CDR3 in amino acids: CATSDYLGSQHSYNEQFF. The CDR3 nucleotides read TGTGCCACCAGTGACTATCTCGGTTCTCAGCACTCCTACAATGAGCAGTTCTTC. This chain connects TRBV24-1 to TRBJ2-1; D gene uncertain. Trimming stripped 4 bases from V and 0 bases from J, with 18 bases between. CDR3 size: 18 residues. Germline values: CDR1 KGHDR, CDR2 SFDVKD.

CDR3 DNA sequence: TGTGCCAGCAGTCCCGGGACCGCTGACACTGAAGCTTTCTTT. This translates into CASSPGTADTEAFF. The V and J genes are TRBV6-2 or TRBV6-3 and TRBJ1-1, with a weak D call TRBD1 (5 bases). The CDR3 extends over 14 amino acids. V shed 5 bases and J shed 3 bases, with 13 bases lying between them. Germline V CDR1 and CDR2: MNHEY, SVGEGT.

This clonotype was detected ten times or more. The chain couples TRBV27 to TRBJ2-7; 8 bases are shared with TRBD2. The V gene end was trimmed by 6 bases and the J gene end by 4 bases; junction bases not matched to a gene: 14. From germline, CDR1 is MNHEY and CDR2 SMNVEV (reference sequence). This CDR3 is built from 16 residues. The CDR3 region is CASSPNFGGRRYEQYF. The CDR3 coding sequence is TGTGCCAGCAGCCCAAACTTTGGCGGGAGGCGTTACGAGCAGTACTTC.

This chain joins TRBV20-1 and TRBJ2-6, with a weak D call TRBD2 (5 bases). The germline CDR1 and CDR2 sequences are DFQATT and SNEGSKA (reference sequence). Trimming removed 1 base from V and 10 bases from J, with 14 bases in between. The CDR3 is 14 residues long. In DNA form, the CDR3 reads TGCAGTGCTAGAGGCTCCGGGATAGGGAACGTCCTGACTTTC. Amino acids: CSARGSGIGNVLTF.

This clonotype was counted ten times or more. J is TRBJ1-1 and V is TRBV28; D remains ambiguous. Germline CDR1 reads MDHEN; CDR2 reads SYDVKM. This CDR3 has 14 amino acids. The germline V and J ends were trimmed by 8 bases and 1 base, with 14 bases remaining between them. The CDR3 DNA reads as TGTGCCAGCCTACGGGGAGGGCGGAACACTGAAGCTTTCTTT. Residues: CASLRGGRNTEAFF.

About this clonotype itself: A far larger clone is a single base away, which makes a read error likely. The CDR3 nucleotides read TGTGCCAGCAGTTACAGGGGGGCCTCCTACAATGAGCAGTTCTTC. This codes for CASSYRGASYNEQFF. The V call is TRBV6-2 or TRBV6-3, the J call TRBJ2-1; the D gene could be TRBD1 or TRBD2 (6 bases each). Trimming removed 2 bases from V and 0 bases from J, with 8 bases in between. This CDR3 has 15 amino acids. Germline lookup yields CDR1 MNHEY and CDR2 SVGEGT.

In this sample, this clonotype turned up many times. The genes are TRBV28 and TRBJ1-5, with 10 nucleotides matching TRBD1. J was trimmed by 4 bases and V by 3 bases; bases with no gene match: 9. CDR1 and CDR2 from the germline V gene are MDHEN and SYDVKM. The CDR3 is 17 amino acids. CDR3: CASSFDGQGGLNQPQHF. DNA of the CDR3: TGTGCCAGCAGTTTCGACGGACAGGGGGGACTAAATCAGCCCCAGCATTTT.

This chain joins TRBV11-1 and TRBJ2-3; D gene unclear. CDR3 length equals 14 residues. Germline-derived CDR1 and CDR2 are SGHAT and FQDESV (reference sequence). With 4 bases removed from V and 10 bases from J, the gap between germline ends came to 18 bases. Here the CDR3 reads CASSWPLAPAAQYF. CDR3 sequence (DNA): TGTGCCAGCAGCTGGCCCCTCGCCCCGGCTGCGCAGTATTTT.

Worth noting for this clonotype: A far more abundant clone sits one base away, making this likely a read error. The chain combines TRBV11-3 with TRBJ1-4; tentatively, D is TRBD1 (5 bases). Germline lookup yields CDR1 SGHNT and CDR2 YENEEA. This CDR3 is 13 amino acids long. DNA for the CDR3: TGTGCCCGCAGTTTGACAGATAATGAAAAACTGTTTTTT. Protein: CARSLTDNEKLFF.

The table lists this clonotype with many counts. The chain uses TRBV12-3 or TRBV12-4 and TRBJ2-1; tentatively, D is TRBD2 (6 bases). This CDR3 comprises 17 residues. V lost 2 bases, J lost 2 bases, and 16 bases lay in between. The CDR3 loop is CASSLRWRGGAYNEQFF. DNA of the CDR3: TGTGCCAGCAGTTTAAGGTGGCGGGGCGGCGCCTACAATGAGCAGTTCTTC.